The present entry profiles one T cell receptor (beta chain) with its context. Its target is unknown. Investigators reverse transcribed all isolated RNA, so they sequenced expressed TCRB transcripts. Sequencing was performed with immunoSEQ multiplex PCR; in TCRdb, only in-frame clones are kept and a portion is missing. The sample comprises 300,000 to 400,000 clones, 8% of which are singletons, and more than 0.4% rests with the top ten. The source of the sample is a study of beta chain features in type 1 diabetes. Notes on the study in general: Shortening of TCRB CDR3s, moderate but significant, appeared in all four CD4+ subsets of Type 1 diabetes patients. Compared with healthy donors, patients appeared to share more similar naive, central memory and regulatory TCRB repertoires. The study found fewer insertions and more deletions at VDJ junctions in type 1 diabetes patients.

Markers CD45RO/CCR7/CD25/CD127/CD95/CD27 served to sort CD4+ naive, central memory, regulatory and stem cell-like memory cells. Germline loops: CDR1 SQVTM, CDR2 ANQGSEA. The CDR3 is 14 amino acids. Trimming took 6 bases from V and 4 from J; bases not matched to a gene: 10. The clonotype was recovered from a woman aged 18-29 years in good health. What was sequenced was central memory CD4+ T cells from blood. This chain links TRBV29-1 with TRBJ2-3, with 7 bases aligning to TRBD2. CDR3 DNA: TGCAGCGTCCAAGCGGGACTCGGCCCAGATACGCAGTATTTT. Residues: CSVQAGLGPDTQYF.